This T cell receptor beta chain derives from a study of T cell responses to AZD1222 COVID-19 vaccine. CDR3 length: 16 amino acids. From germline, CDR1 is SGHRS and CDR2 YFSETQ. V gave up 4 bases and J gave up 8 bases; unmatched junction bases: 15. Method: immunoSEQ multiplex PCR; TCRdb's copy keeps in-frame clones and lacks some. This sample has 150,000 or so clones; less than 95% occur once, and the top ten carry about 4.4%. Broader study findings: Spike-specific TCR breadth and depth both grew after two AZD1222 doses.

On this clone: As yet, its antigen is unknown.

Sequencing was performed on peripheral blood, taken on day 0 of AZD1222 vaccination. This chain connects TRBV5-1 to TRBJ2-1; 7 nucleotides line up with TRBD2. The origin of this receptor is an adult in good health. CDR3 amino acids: CASSPGGGLVFHEQFF. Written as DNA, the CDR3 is TGCGCCAGCAGCCCGGGCGGCGGACTAGTGTTTCATGAGCAGTTCTTC.